This note documents a single TCR beta chain sequence. With 10-nucleotide random UMIs included, cDNA was synthesized by 5'RACE. Via MiXCR, TCRdb re-called the 5' RACE reads, giving one row per CDR3 protein. This sample has approximately 50,000 distinct CDR3 sequences, with about 3.8% found just once. The record originates from a study of neurological immune-mediated disorders. The receptor's source is a man in his 60s with multiple sclerosis. Specimen: PBMCs.

Here the CDR3 reads CASNIGGNYGYTF. CDR3 coding DNA: TGTGCCAGCAACATAGGGGGGAACTATGGCTACACCTTC. The chain couples TRBV12-3 or TRBV12-4 to TRBJ1-2; D perhaps matches TRBD1 (6 bases). V lost 7 bases to trimming and J lost 2 bases, with 11 bases between them. This CDR3 comprises 13 residues.